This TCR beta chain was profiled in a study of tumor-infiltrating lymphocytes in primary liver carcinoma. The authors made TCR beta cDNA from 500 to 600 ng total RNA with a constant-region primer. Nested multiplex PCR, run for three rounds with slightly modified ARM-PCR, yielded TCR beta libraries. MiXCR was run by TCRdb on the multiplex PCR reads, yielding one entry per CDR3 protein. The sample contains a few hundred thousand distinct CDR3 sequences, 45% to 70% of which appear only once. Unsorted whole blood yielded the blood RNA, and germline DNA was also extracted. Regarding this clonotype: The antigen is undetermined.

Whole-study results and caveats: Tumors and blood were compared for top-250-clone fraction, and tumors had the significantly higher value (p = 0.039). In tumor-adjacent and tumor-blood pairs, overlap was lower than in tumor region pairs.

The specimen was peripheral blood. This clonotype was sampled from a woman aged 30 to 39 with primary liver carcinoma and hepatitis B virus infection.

The CDR3 nucleotides are TGCGCCAGCGACTCATGGACAGATAGACAGCCCCAGTATTTT. Translation: CASDSWTDRQPQYF. This chain links TRBV4-1 with TRBJ1-5, with D perhaps matching TRBD1 (6 bases). The last part of the DNA fits TRBJ2-3 better; the J call may be wrong. Germline lookup yields CDR1 MGHRA and CDR2 YSYEKL. The CDR3 is 14 residues long.